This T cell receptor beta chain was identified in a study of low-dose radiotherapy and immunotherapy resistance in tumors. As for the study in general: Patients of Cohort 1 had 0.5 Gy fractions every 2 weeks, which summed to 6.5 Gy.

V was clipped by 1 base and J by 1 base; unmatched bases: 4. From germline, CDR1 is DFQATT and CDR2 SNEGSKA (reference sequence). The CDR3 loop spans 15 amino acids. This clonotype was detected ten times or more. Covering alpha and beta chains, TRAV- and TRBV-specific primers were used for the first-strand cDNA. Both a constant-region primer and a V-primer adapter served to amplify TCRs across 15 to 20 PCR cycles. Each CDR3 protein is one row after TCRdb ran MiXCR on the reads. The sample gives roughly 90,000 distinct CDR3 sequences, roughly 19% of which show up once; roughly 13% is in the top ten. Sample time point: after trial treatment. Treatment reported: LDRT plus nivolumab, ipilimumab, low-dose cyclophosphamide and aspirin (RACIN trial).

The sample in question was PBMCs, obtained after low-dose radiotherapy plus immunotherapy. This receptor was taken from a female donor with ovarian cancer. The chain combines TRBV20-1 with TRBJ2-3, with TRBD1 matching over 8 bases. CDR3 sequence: CSARASGQGTDTQYF. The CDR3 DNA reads TGCAGTGCTAGAGCGTCGGGACAGGGCACAGATACGCAGTATTTT.